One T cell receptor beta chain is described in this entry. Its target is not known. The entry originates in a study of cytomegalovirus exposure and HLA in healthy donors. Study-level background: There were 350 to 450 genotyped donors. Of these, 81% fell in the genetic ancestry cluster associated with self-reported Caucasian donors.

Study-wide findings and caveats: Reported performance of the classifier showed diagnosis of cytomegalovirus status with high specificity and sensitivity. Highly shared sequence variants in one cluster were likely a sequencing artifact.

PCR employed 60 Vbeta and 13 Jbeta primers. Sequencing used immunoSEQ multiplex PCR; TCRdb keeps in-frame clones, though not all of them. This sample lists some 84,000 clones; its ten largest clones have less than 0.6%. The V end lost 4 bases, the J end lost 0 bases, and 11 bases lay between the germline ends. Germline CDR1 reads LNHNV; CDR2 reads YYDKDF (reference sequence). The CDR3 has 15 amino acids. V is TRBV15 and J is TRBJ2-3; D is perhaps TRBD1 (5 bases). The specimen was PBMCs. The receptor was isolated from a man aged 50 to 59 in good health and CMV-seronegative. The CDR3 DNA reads TGTGCCACCAGCAATACCAAGGGGAGCACAGATACGCAGTATTTT. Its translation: CATSNTKGSTDTQYF. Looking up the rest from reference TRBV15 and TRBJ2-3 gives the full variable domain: DAMVIQNPRYQVTQFGKPVTLSCSQTLNHNVMYWYQQKSSQAPKLLFHYYDKDFNNEADTPDNFQSRRPNTSFCFLDIRSPGLGDTAMYLCATSNTKGSTDTQYFGPGTRLTVL.